This is a list of T cell receptor beta chains from one sample in a study of OX40 agonist ivuxolimab in advanced cancers. Libraries were prepared by immunoSEQ multiplex PCR; TCRdb keeps only in-frame clonotypes and omits some of them. The sample contains roughly 50,000 clones, around 87% of which appear only once. Sequencing was performed on CD4+ or CD8+ T cells sorted from blood, taken in a trial of the OX40 agonist ivuxolimab. Source of these receptors: an adult with an advanced solid tumor such as melanoma, head and neck, liver or kidney cancer. Both conserved end residues are part of each CDR3. D genes are given only for firm matches. The size of a clone is reported for some rows only, either as once, few or many, or as a class for expanded clones.

abundance: -; v_gene: TRBV5-1; j_gene: TRBJ2-7; d_gene: -; len: 19; CDR3nt: TGCGCCAGCAGCTTGGCCCCACTAAAGTCTTCTATCGGGAACAACGAGCAGTACTTC; CDR3aa: CASSLAPLKSSIGNNEQYF
abundance: -; v_gene: TRBV13; j_gene: TRBJ2-5; d_gene: -; len: 16; CDR3nt: TGTGCCAGCAGCTTAGGCCTTAGTATGGCCCAAGAGACCCAGTACTTC; CDR3aa: CASSLGLSMAQETQYF
abundance: few; v_gene: TRBV27; j_gene: TRBJ2-7; d_gene: TRBD1; len: 16; CDR3nt: TGTGCCAGCAGCACCACCTGGACAGGGACATCCTACGAGCAGTACTTC; CDR3aa: CASSTTWTGTSYEQYF
abundance: -; v_gene: TRBV7-3; j_gene: TRBJ2-2; d_gene: -; len: 15; CDR3nt: TGTGCCAGCAGCTTAAATTTACATACCACCGGGGAGCTGTTTTTT; CDR3aa: CASSLNLHTTGELFF
abundance: -; v_gene: TRBV29-1; j_gene: TRBJ2-1; d_gene: TRBD2; len: 13; CDR3nt: TGCAGCGCCCTCGGGACTAGCGGCAATGAGCAGTTCTTC; CDR3aa: CSALGTSGNEQFF
abundance: -; v_gene: TRBV7-9; j_gene: TRBJ2-1; d_gene: TRBD2; len: 16; CDR3nt: TGTGCCAGCAGCTTAGGGGCGACTAGCGCCTACAATGAGCAGTTCTTC; CDR3aa: CASSLGATSAYNEQFF
abundance: -; v_gene: TRBV6-5; j_gene: TRBJ1-2; d_gene: TRBD1; len: 16; CDR3nt: TGTGCCAGCAGTTACCCCGGACAGGTCCTAAACTATGGCTACACCTTC; CDR3aa: CASSYPGQVLNYGYTF
abundance: -; v_gene: TRBV7-3; j_gene: TRBJ2-2; d_gene: TRBD1; len: 16; CDR3nt: TGTGCCAGCAGCCCCGGTGGGCAGGGGGCAGGCGGGGAGCTGTTTTTT; CDR3aa: CASSPGGQGAGGELFF
abundance: -; v_gene: TRBV25-1; j_gene: TRBJ1-2; d_gene: -; len: 12; CDR3nt: TGTGCCAGACCAACAGGGATCGATGGCTACACCTTC; CDR3aa: CARPTGIDGYTF
abundance: once; v_gene: TRBV6-1; j_gene: TRBJ2-2; d_gene: -; len: 13; CDR3nt: TGTGCCAGCACCAGCTCCCACACCGGGGAGCTGTTTTTT; CDR3aa: CASTSSHTGELFF
abundance: -; v_gene: TRBV18; j_gene: TRBJ2-5; d_gene: TRBD1; len: 16; CDR3nt: TGTGCCAGCTCACCCCCATGGGCAGGGACAGAAGAGACCCAGTACTTC; CDR3aa: CASSPPWAGTEETQYF
abundance: -; v_gene: TRBV19; j_gene: TRBJ2-1; d_gene: -; len: 14; CDR3nt: TGTGCCAGCAGTCGGTACCCGTATTACAATGAGCAGTTCTTC; CDR3aa: CASSRYPYYNEQFF
abundance: few; v_gene: TRBV6-1; j_gene: TRBJ2-1; d_gene: -; len: 17; CDR3nt: TGTGCCAGCAGTGAGTTAAACGGGGTAACCCCCTACAATGAGCAGTTCTTC; CDR3aa: CASSELNGVTPYNEQFF
abundance: -; v_gene: TRBV5-1; j_gene: TRBJ1-1; d_gene: TRBD1; len: 13; CDR3nt: TGCGCCAGCAACTTAGGACAGGGCTCTGAAGCTTTCTTT; CDR3aa: CASNLGQGSEAFF
abundance: few; v_gene: TRBV5-1; j_gene: TRBJ1-6; d_gene: -; len: 15; CDR3nt: TGCGCCAGCAGCTTGGCCCCGACAGCCTATTCACCCCTCCACTTT; CDR3aa: CASSLAPTAYSPLHF
abundance: few; v_gene: TRBV4-1; j_gene: TRBJ2-2; d_gene: -; len: 15; CDR3nt: TGCGCCAGCAGCCAACGCGAAGGGAACACCGGGGAGCTGTTTTTT; CDR3aa: CASSQREGNTGELFF
abundance: -; v_gene: TRBV7-9; j_gene: TRBJ1-2; d_gene: TRBD1; len: 15; CDR3nt: TGTGCCAGCAGCTTAGAGGGGGCGAACAACTATGGCTACACCTTC; CDR3aa: CASSLEGANNYGYTF
abundance: once; v_gene: TRBV10-3; j_gene: TRBJ2-2; d_gene: TRBD2; len: 17; CDR3nt: TGTGCCATCAGAAGGACTAGCGGAGGACCGAACACCGGGGAGCTGTTTTTT; CDR3aa: CAIRRTSGGPNTGELFF
abundance: -; v_gene: TRBV6-1; j_gene: TRBJ2-7; d_gene: TRBD2; len: 15; CDR3nt: TGTGCCAGCAGCCTAAAGCGGGGAGGGACCTACGAGCAGTACTTC; CDR3aa: CASSLKRGGTYEQYF
abundance: -; v_gene: TRBV7-9; j_gene: TRBJ1-1; d_gene: -; len: 13; CDR3nt: TGTGCCAGCAGCTTTTCCTTGAACACTGAAGCTTTCTTT; CDR3aa: CASSFSLNTEAFF
abundance: few; v_gene: TRBV30; j_gene: TRBJ2-1; d_gene: TRBD2; len: 16; CDR3nt: TGTGCCTGGAGAGGGCCTCTAGCGGGAAGGAATAATGAGCAGTTCTTC; CDR3aa: CAWRGPLAGRNNEQFF
abundance: -; v_gene: TRBV9; j_gene: TRBJ1-2; d_gene: -; len: 15; CDR3nt: TGTGCCAGCAGCGTAGCATCACAGGGTAACTATGGCTACACCTTC; CDR3aa: CASSVASQGNYGYTF
abundance: -; v_gene: TRBV7-3; j_gene: TRBJ1-6; d_gene: -; len: 15; CDR3nt: TGTGCCAGCAGCTTAGAAGGGGGGCAGAGTTCACCCCTCCACTTT; CDR3aa: CASSLEGGQSSPLHF
abundance: few; v_gene: TRBV2; j_gene: TRBJ1-2; d_gene: -; len: 14; CDR3nt: TGTGCCAGCAGTGAAAGTGAGGGGGGATCTGGCTACACCTTC; CDR3aa: CASSESEGGSGYTF
abundance: -; v_gene: TRBV7-3; j_gene: TRBJ2-1; d_gene: TRBD1; len: 14; CDR3nt: TGTGCCAGCAAAGAGGGACAGGCCGACAATGAGCAGTTCTTC; CDR3aa: CASKEGQADNEQFF
abundance: few; v_gene: TRBV18; j_gene: TRBJ2-3; d_gene: -; len: 16; CDR3nt: TGTGCCAGCTCGCTAACGCCTGACTTAGCCACAGATACGCAGTATTTT; CDR3aa: CASSLTPDLATDTQYF
abundance: -; v_gene: TRBV27; j_gene: TRBJ1-2; d_gene: TRBD1; len: 15; CDR3nt: TGTGCCAGCAGAAACGGGACAGGGGGCCCCTATGGCTACACCTTC; CDR3aa: CASRNGTGGPYGYTF
abundance: -; v_gene: TRBV19; j_gene: TRBJ2-2; d_gene: -; len: 17; CDR3nt: TGTGCCAGTAGAAAAAACCGTGGACAGCAGAACACCGGGGAGCTGTTTTTT; CDR3aa: CASRKNRGQQNTGELFF
abundance: -; v_gene: TRBV28; j_gene: TRBJ2-7; d_gene: -; len: 14; CDR3nt: TGTGCCAGCACCTTGGGCGGGAACGCCTACGAGCAGTACTTC; CDR3aa: CASTLGGNAYEQYF
abundance: -; v_gene: TRBV19; j_gene: TRBJ1-1; d_gene: -; len: 14; CDR3nt: TGTGCCAGTAGTTTAACAGGGCAGAACACTGAAGCTTTCTTT; CDR3aa: CASSLTGQNTEAFF
abundance: -; v_gene: TRBV20-1; j_gene: TRBJ1-2; d_gene: TRBD1; len: 11; CDR3nt: TGCAGTGCTAGGGACAGGTGGGGCTACACCTTC; CDR3aa: CSARDRWGYTF